What follows is one TCR beta chain and its context. Per the original methods: The assay estimated nucleated cells by amplifying reference gene primers. Sequencing used immunoSEQ multiplex PCR; TCRdb keeps in-frame clones, though not all of them. V, J and clone size derive from that table, while D and trimming were established from the DNA sequence. The sample includes around 80,000 clones, 83% seen only once; the top ten take 25% to 35%. V was pared by 6 bases and J by 2 bases, with 4 bases of the junction left unmatched. The germline gives CDR1 MNHEY, CDR2 SVGAGI. The CDR3 runs 15 residues. The sample belongs to a study of blood T cell repertoires in COVID-19. Across the study: Samples of COVID-19 (acute and convalescent) were obtained from the United States, Italy and Spain. From T cells, B-cell-depleted T cells, or PBMCs came the material, which was cDNA or gDNA.

This chain connects TRBV6-5 to TRBJ1-5; 10 nucleotides agree with TRBD1. Sequencing was done on a sample of peripheral blood. The TCR originated in a woman over 75 with acute or convalescent COVID-19. CDR3 sequence reads: CASRGGTGGNQPQHF. In DNA, the CDR3 is TGTGCCAGCAGGGGGGGGACAGGGGGCAATCAGCCCCAGCATTTT.